The rows below give T cell receptor beta chains drawn from one sample of a study of beta chain features in type 1 diabetes. Clones were sequenced by immunoSEQ multiplex PCR, and TCRdb holds only the in-frame ones, with some missing. The sample yields about 370,000 clones, around 10% seen once. The source material was central memory CD4+ T cells from blood. All receptors derive from a man aged 30 to 45 with type 1 diabetes. Both conserved end residues are part of each CDR3. The D gene is left open where the match is weak. Not every row has a clone size; where given, it reads once, few, many or a size class.

v_gene	j_gene	d_gene	abundance	CDR3aa	CDR3nt
TRBV5-1	TRBJ2-7	.	few	CASSNGNAVDEQYF	TGCGCCAGCAGTAACGGAAATGCGGTCGACGAGCAGTACTTC
TRBV6-5	TRBJ1-4	.	many	CASSYSGGINEKLFF	TGTGCCAGCAGTTACTCCGGAGGGATTAATGAAAAACTGTTTTTT
TRBV18	TRBJ2-7	.	few	CASSGGPYEQYF	TGTGCCAGCTCAGGGGGGCCCTACGAGCAGTACTTC
TRBV28	TRBJ2-3	TRBD1	.	CAIQGVDTQYF	TGTGCCATCCAGGGGGTGGATACGCAGTATTTT
TRBV5-1	TRBJ2-5	TRBD1	few	CASNTGGTRAQETQYF	TGCGCCAGCAATACAGGGGGCACAAGAGCCCAAGAGACCCAGTACTTC
TRBV5-1	TRBJ2-2	.	.	CASSFDAPGELFF	TGCGCCAGCAGCTTCGATGCTCCCGGGGAGCTGTTTTTT
TRBV5-1	TRBJ2-3	.	few	CASSFEADTQYF	TGCGCCAGCAGCTTTGAAGCAGATACGCAGTATTTT
TRBV11-3	TRBJ2-2	.	.	CASSLVWRGNTGELFF	TGTGCCAGCAGCTTAGTATGGCGGGGGAACACCGGGGAGCTGTTTTTT
TRBV5-1	TRBJ2-1	TRBD2	.	CASSLLAGENEQFF	TGCGCCAGCAGCTTGTTAGCGGGAGAAAATGAGCAGTTCTTC
TRBV7-2	TRBJ2-3	.	.	CASSSQATQYF	TGTGCCAGCAGCTCGCAGGCTACGCAGTATTTT
TRBV27	TRBJ2-5	.	.	CASSSPWGGETQYF	TGTGCCAGCAGTTCCCCATGGGGAGGAGAGACCCAGTACTTC
TRBV6-1	TRBJ1-1	.	.	CASSLNMNTEAFF	TGTGCCAGCAGTTTGAACATGAACACTGAAGCTTTCTTT
TRBV2	TRBJ2-7	.	few	CASKDLDEQYF	TGTGCCAGCAAGGACCTTGACGAGCAGTACTTC